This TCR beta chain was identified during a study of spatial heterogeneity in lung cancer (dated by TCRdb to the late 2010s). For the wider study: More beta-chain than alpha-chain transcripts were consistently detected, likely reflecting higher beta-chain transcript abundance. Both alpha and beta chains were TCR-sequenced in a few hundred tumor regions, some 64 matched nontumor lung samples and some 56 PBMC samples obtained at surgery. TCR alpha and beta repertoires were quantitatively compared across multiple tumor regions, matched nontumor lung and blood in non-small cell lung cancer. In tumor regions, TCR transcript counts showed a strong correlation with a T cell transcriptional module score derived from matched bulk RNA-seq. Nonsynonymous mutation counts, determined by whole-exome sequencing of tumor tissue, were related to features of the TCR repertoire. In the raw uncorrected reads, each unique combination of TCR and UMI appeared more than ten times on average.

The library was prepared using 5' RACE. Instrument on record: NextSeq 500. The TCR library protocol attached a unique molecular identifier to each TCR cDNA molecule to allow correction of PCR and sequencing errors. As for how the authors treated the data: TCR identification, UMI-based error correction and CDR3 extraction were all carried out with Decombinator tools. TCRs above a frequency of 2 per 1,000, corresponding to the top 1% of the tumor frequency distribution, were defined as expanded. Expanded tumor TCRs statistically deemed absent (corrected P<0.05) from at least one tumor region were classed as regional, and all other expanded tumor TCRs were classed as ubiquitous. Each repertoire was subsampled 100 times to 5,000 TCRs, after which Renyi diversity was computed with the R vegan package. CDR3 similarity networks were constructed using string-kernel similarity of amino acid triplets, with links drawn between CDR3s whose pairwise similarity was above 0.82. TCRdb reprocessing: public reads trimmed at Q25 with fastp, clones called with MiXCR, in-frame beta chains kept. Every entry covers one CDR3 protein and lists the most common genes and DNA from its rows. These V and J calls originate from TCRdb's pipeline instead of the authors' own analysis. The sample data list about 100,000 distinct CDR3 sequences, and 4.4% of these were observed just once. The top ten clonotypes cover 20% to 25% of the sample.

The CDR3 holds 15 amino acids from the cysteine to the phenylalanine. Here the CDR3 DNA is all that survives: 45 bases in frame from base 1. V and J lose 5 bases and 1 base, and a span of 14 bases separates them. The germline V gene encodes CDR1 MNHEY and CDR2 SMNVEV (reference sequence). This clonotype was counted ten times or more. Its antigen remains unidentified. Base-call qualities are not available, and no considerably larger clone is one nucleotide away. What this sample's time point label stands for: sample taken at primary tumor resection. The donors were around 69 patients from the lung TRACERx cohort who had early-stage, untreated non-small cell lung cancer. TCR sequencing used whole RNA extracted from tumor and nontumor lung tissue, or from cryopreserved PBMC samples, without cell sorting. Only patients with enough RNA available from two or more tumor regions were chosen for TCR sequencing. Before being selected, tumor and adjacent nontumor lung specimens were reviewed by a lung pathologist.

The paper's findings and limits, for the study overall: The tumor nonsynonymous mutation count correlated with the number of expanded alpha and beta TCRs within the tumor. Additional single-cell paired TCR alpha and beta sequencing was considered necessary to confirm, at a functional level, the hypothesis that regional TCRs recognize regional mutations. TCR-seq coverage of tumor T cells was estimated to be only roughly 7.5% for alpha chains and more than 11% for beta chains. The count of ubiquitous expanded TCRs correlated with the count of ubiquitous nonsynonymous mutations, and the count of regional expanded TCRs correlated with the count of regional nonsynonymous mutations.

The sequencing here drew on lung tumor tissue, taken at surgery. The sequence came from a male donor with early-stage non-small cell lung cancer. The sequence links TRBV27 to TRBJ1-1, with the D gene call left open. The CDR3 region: CASSAGAWANTEAFF. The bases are TGTGCCAGCAGTGCCGGTGCCTGGGCGAACACTGAAGCTTTCTTT.